This T cell receptor beta chain emerged from a study of T cell repertoires in ileal Crohn's disease. At the level of the study: Patients had a median roughly 8-year disease duration, and roughly 32% were active smokers.

The table lists this clone with a count of one. Antigen specificity is unknown. Study-level points and caveats: Mucosal expansions were suggested to be mainly CD8 T cells. All patients with clonality above 26.8% had endoscopic recurrence.

Around 0.45 micrograms of biopsy DNA per sample underwent TCRB immunosequencing. Sequencing was performed with immunoSEQ multiplex PCR; in TCRdb, only in-frame clones are kept and a portion is missing. The sample includes tens of thousands of clones, about 88% of them seen just once. Time point indicated: neoterminal ileum biopsy at postoperative endoscopy, about 6 months after surgery. The CDR3 totals 15 residues. Per germline, CDR1 SNHLY and CDR2 FYNNEI. V gave up 6 bases and J gave up 0 bases, with 12 bases separating them. The clonotype comes from an adult with Crohn's disease. The sequenced sample was ileal tissue. The chain combines TRBV2 with TRBJ2-1; D ambiguous. This CDR3 reads CASRVSTSSYNEQFF. The CDR3 DNA follows: TGTGCCAGCAGAGTTTCAACCAGCTCCTACAATGAGCAGTTCTTC.